These T cell receptor beta chains were read from a single sample in a study of cytomegalovirus exposure and HLA in healthy donors. Method: immunoSEQ multiplex PCR; TCRdb's copy keeps in-frame clones and lacks some. The sample totals 200,000 to 250,000 clones. The sequenced sample was PBMCs. These receptors all come from a girl under 10 years old in good health and CMV-seropositive. Each CDR3 is given with its conserved first and last residue. The order of the fields is V gene, J gene, CDR3 length, D gene, CDR3 protein, CDR3 DNA. A D gene is named only where the DNA matches it firmly.

v_gene: TRBV30
j_gene: TRBJ2-1
len: 16
d_gene: .
CDR3aa: CAWSLRGGVVYNEQFF
CDR3nt: TGTGCCTGGAGCCTAAGAGGGGGAGTTGTCTACAATGAGCAGTTCTTC

v_gene: TRBV19
j_gene: TRBJ2-3
len: 11
d_gene: .
CDR3aa: CASRRHDTQYF
CDR3nt: TGTGCCAGTCGCAGACATGATACGCAGTATTTT

v_gene: TRBV5-1
j_gene: TRBJ1-6
len: 17
d_gene: TRBD1
CDR3aa: CASSLAGGGQGNSPLHF
CDR3nt: TGCGCCAGCAGCTTGGCTGGCGGGGGACAGGGGAATTCACCCCTCCACTTT

v_gene: TRBV7-9
j_gene: TRBJ1-1
len: 14
d_gene: .
CDR3aa: CASRKRGGGTEAFF
CDR3nt: TGTGCCAGCAGAAAGCGGGGAGGGGGCACTGAAGCTTTCTTT

v_gene: TRBV11-2
j_gene: TRBJ2-7
len: 15
d_gene: .
CDR3aa: CASSALSSGDYEQYF
CDR3nt: TGTGCCAGCAGCGCCCTTTCTAGTGGTGACTACGAGCAGTACTTC

v_gene: TRBV6-1
j_gene: TRBJ1-2
len: 11
d_gene: .
CDR3aa: CASGQSYGYTF
CDR3nt: TGTGCCAGCGGACAGAGCTATGGCTACACCTTC

v_gene: TRBV11-2
j_gene: TRBJ2-7
len: 14
d_gene: TRBD1
CDR3aa: CASSPTGTVYEQYF
CDR3nt: TGTGCCAGCAGCCCCACCGGGACAGTTTACGAGCAGTACTTC

v_gene: TRBV30
j_gene: TRBJ1-2
len: 16
d_gene: TRBD1
CDR3aa: CAWSGTGGAVYYGYTF
CDR3nt: TGTGCCTGGAGTGGGACAGGGGGCGCGGTTTACTATGGCTACACCTTC

v_gene: TRBV5-4
j_gene: TRBJ2-7
len: 14
d_gene: TRBD1
CDR3aa: CASSFGQANYEQYF
CDR3nt: TGTGCCAGCAGCTTCGGACAGGCGAACTACGAGCAGTACTTC

v_gene: TRBV19
j_gene: TRBJ1-5
len: 20
d_gene: .
CDR3aa: CASAPNQMVQKRDNIQPQHF
CDR3nt: TGTGCCAGCGCCCCTAATCAGATGGTTCAAAAAAGGGACAACATTCAGCCCCAGCATTTT

v_gene: TRBV28
j_gene: TRBJ2-5
len: 13
d_gene: TRBD2
CDR3aa: CAATSGRVGEQYF
CDR3nt: TGTGCCGCGACTAGCGGGAGAGTGGGGGAGCAGTACTTC

v_gene: TRBV7-3
j_gene: TRBJ1-5
len: 13
d_gene: .
CDR3aa: CASSLNNNQPQHF
CDR3nt: TGTGCCAGCAGCTTAAACAACAATCAGCCCCAGCATTTT

v_gene: TRBV4-1
j_gene: TRBJ2-1
len: 14
d_gene: TRBD2
CDR3aa: CASNPRTSSNEQFF
CDR3nt: TGCGCCAGCAATCCCCGGACTAGCAGCAATGAGCAGTTCTTC

v_gene: TRBV27
j_gene: TRBJ1-6
len: 15
d_gene: TRBD1
CDR3aa: CASSFSGTGGSPLHF
CDR3nt: TGTGCCAGCAGTTTTTCCGGGACAGGGGGATCACCCCTCCACTTT

v_gene: TRBV6-5
j_gene: TRBJ2-7
len: 14
d_gene: TRBD1
CDR3aa: CASSTDRGSHEQYF
CDR3nt: TGTGCCAGCAGTACGGACAGGGGGAGCCACGAGCAGTACTTC

v_gene: TRBV19
j_gene: TRBJ1-1
len: 15
d_gene: .
CDR3aa: CASTPRGREGTEAFF
CDR3nt: TGTGCCAGTACCCCTAGAGGCAGGGAGGGGACTGAAGCTTTCTTT

v_gene: TRBV29-1
j_gene: TRBJ2-7
len: 15
d_gene: TRBD1
CDR3aa: CSVAAGTGGLYEQYF
CDR3nt: TGCAGCGTTGCAGCCGGGACAGGGGGCCTCTACGAGCAGTACTTC

v_gene: TRBV6-5
j_gene: TRBJ2-4
len: 16
d_gene: .
CDR3aa: CASSYSPGIAKNIQYF
CDR3nt: TGTGCCAGCAGTTACTCTCCGGGGATAGCCAAAAACATTCAGTACTTC

v_gene: TRBV6-6
j_gene: TRBJ2-6
len: 15
d_gene: .
CDR3aa: CASSYSGGGANVLTF
CDR3nt: TGTGCCAGCAGTTACAGTGGAGGGGGGGCCAACGTCCTGACTTTC

v_gene: TRBV18
j_gene: TRBJ1-1
len: 16
d_gene: TRBD1
CDR3aa: CASSRGQGGFNTEAFF
CDR3nt: TGTGCCAGCTCCCGCGGACAGGGGGGATTTAACACTGAAGCTTTCTTT

v_gene: TRBV5-1
j_gene: TRBJ1-3
len: 16
d_gene: TRBD1
CDR3aa: CASSLQGQGSGNTIYF
CDR3nt: TGCGCCAGCAGCTTACAAGGACAGGGTTCTGGAAACACCATATATTTT

v_gene: TRBV6-5
j_gene: TRBJ2-7
len: 15
d_gene: TRBD2
CDR3aa: CASSYLLAVSYEQYF
CDR3nt: TGTGCCAGCAGTTACTTACTAGCGGTCTCCTACGAGCAGTACTTC

v_gene: TRBV21-1
j_gene: TRBJ1-1
len: 13
d_gene: .
CDR3aa: CASRKVGSTEAFF
CDR3nt: TGTGCCAGCAGGAAAGTGGGGAGCACTGAAGCTTTCTTT

v_gene: TRBV2
j_gene: TRBJ2-7
len: 11
d_gene: .
CDR3aa: CASLAQGEQYF
CDR3nt: TGTGCCAGTCTGGCTCAGGGCGAGCAGTACTTC

v_gene: TRBV27
j_gene: TRBJ2-5
len: 14
d_gene: .
CDR3aa: CASSLTGSQETQYF
CDR3nt: TGTGCCAGCAGTTTAACAGGGTCCCAAGAGACCCAGTACTTC

v_gene: TRBV10-2
j_gene: TRBJ1-6
len: 14
d_gene: TRBD1
CDR3aa: CASRRGQGNSPLHF
CDR3nt: TGCGCCAGCAGGCGGGGACAGGGCAATTCACCCCTCCACTTT

v_gene: TRBV11-2
j_gene: TRBJ2-7
len: 13
d_gene: .
CDR3aa: CASSLRGLERLGF
CDR3nt: TGTGCCAGCAGCTTACGGGGTTTAGAGAGGCTCGGCTTC

v_gene: TRBV7-2
j_gene: TRBJ2-1
len: 17
d_gene: TRBD2
CDR3aa: CASSLGRGAGAIGEQFF
CDR3nt: TGTGCCAGCAGCTTAGGCCGAGGGGCGGGAGCCATCGGTGAGCAGTTCTTC

v_gene: TRBV7-9
j_gene: TRBJ2-5
len: 15
d_gene: TRBD2
CDR3aa: CASSLGGRAGETQYF
CDR3nt: TGTGCCAGCAGCTTAGGCGGGAGGGCCGGGGAGACCCAGTACTTC

v_gene: TRBV14
j_gene: TRBJ2-3
len: 17
d_gene: TRBD2
CDR3aa: CASSRINWGLAGDTQYF
CDR3nt: TGTGCCAGCAGCCGAATAAATTGGGGACTAGCGGGAGATACGCAGTATTTT

v_gene: TRBV27
j_gene: TRBJ2-1
len: 13
d_gene: TRBD1
CDR3aa: CASSYRGGNEQFF
CDR3nt: TGTGCCAGCAGTTACAGGGGCGGTAATGAGCAGTTCTTC

v_gene: TRBV5-1
j_gene: TRBJ2-7
len: 16
d_gene: .
CDR3aa: CASSLKASDPSYEQYF
CDR3nt: TGCGCCAGCAGCTTGAAGGCTAGCGACCCCTCCTACGAGCAGTACTTC

v_gene: TRBV5-1
j_gene: TRBJ2-1
len: 15
d_gene: TRBD1
CDR3aa: CASSWGTGGGNEQFF
CDR3nt: TGCGCCAGCAGCTGGGGGACAGGGGGAGGCAATGAGCAGTTCTTC

v_gene: TRBV5-1
j_gene: TRBJ1-3
len: 18
d_gene: TRBD1
CDR3aa: CASSLASGQGGSGNTIYF
CDR3nt: TGCGCCAGCAGCTTGGCCTCGGGACAGGGTGGTTCTGGAAACACCATATATTTT

v_gene: TRBV7-9
j_gene: TRBJ2-5
len: 12
d_gene: .
CDR3aa: CASSLDWETQYF
CDR3nt: TGTGCCAGCAGCCTGGACTGGGAGACCCAGTACTTC

v_gene: TRBV15
j_gene: TRBJ2-5
len: 15
d_gene: .
CDR3aa: CATSPRTGGLETQYF
CDR3nt: TGTGCCACCAGCCCCCGGACAGGAGGGTTAGAGACCCAGTACTTC

v_gene: TRBV15
j_gene: TRBJ2-7
len: 14
d_gene: .
CDR3aa: CATSPSKGSYEQYF
CDR3nt: TGTGCCACCAGCCCGAGCAAGGGGTCCTACGAGCAGTACTTC

v_gene: TRBV11-2
j_gene: TRBJ2-5
len: 16
d_gene: TRBD2
CDR3aa: CASSFRTSGPQETQYF
CDR3nt: TGTGCCAGCAGCTTCCGGACTAGCGGGCCCCAAGAGACCCAGTACTTC

v_gene: TRBV29-1
j_gene: TRBJ1-2
len: 11
d_gene: .
CDR3aa: CSVIVGYGYTF
CDR3nt: TGCAGCGTTATCGTCGGCTATGGCTACACCTTC

v_gene: TRBV5-1
j_gene: TRBJ2-5
len: 13
d_gene: .
CDR3aa: CASSLIFRETQYF
CDR3nt: TGCGCCAGCAGCTTGATATTTCGGGAGACCCAGTACTTC

v_gene: TRBV10-2
j_gene: TRBJ2-1
len: 16
d_gene: TRBD2
CDR3aa: CASSGLAQTLYNEQFF
CDR3nt: TGCGCCAGCAGCGGACTAGCGCAAACGCTCTACAATGAGCAGTTCTTC

v_gene: TRBV23-1
j_gene: TRBJ1-1
len: 15
d_gene: .
CDR3aa: CASSQSGGGPGEAFF
CDR3nt: TGCGCCAGCAGTCAATCGGGCGGGGGTCCCGGTGAAGCTTTCTTT

v_gene: TRBV19
j_gene: TRBJ1-5
len: 16
d_gene: TRBD1
CDR3aa: CASSSRTGGRGQPQHF
CDR3nt: TGTGCCAGTAGTTCAAGGACAGGGGGCAGGGGTCAGCCCCAGCATTTT

v_gene: TRBV2
j_gene: TRBJ1-1
len: 11
d_gene: TRBD1
CDR3aa: CATFRDSEAFF
CDR3nt: TGTGCCACCTTCCGGGACAGTGAAGCTTTCTTT

v_gene: TRBV7-2
j_gene: TRBJ1-5
len: 16
d_gene: .
CDR3aa: CASSSSQRASNQPQHF
CDR3nt: TGTGCCAGCAGCTCCTCGCAGAGGGCTAGCAATCAGCCCCAGCATTTT

v_gene: TRBV7-2
j_gene: TRBJ1-2
len: 12
d_gene: .
CDR3aa: CASSLGGYGYTF
CDR3nt: TGTGCCAGCAGCTTAGGAGGGTATGGCTACACCTTC

v_gene: TRBV9
j_gene: TRBJ2-7
len: 12
d_gene: .
CDR3aa: CASSSQGYEQYF
CDR3nt: TGTGCCAGCAGCAGTCAGGGTTACGAGCAGTACTTC

v_gene: TRBV7-9
j_gene: TRBJ1-1
len: 15
d_gene: .
CDR3aa: CASSLSQGSVAEAFF
CDR3nt: TGTGCCAGCAGCCTATCACAGGGATCGGTTGCTGAAGCTTTCTTT

v_gene: TRBV6-1
j_gene: TRBJ2-7
len: 16
d_gene: TRBD1
CDR3aa: CASSEARDRPIYEQYF
CDR3nt: TGTGCCAGCAGTGAAGCAAGGGACAGGCCAATCTACGAGCAGTACTTC

v_gene: TRBV10-1
j_gene: TRBJ2-1
len: 14
d_gene: .
CDR3aa: CASSASSSYNEQFF
CDR3nt: TGCGCCAGCAGTGCCTCCAGCTCCTACAATGAGCAGTTCTTC

v_gene: TRBV10-3
j_gene: TRBJ2-5
len: 15
d_gene: TRBD2
CDR3aa: CAISTVAGGGETQYF
CDR3nt: TGTGCCATCAGTACCGTAGCGGGAGGGGGAGAGACCCAGTACTTC

v_gene: TRBV30
j_gene: TRBJ1-1
len: 13
d_gene: .
CDR3aa: CAGGGAMNTEAFF
CDR3nt: TGTGCCGGAGGGGGGGCCATGAACACTGAAGCTTTCTTT

v_gene: TRBV6-1
j_gene: TRBJ1-5
len: 14
d_gene: TRBD1
CDR3aa: CASRDRVGNQPQHF
CDR3nt: TGTGCCAGCAGGGACAGGGTAGGCAATCAGCCCCAGCATTTT

v_gene: TRBV28
j_gene: TRBJ2-7
len: 12
d_gene: .
CDR3aa: CASRSSDREQYF
CDR3nt: TGTGCCAGCAGGTCTAGCGATAGGGAGCAGTACTTC

v_gene: TRBV7-2
j_gene: TRBJ2-7
len: 18
d_gene: TRBD2
CDR3aa: CASSLALLASGNIYEQYF
CDR3nt: TGTGCCAGCAGCTTAGCGTTGTTGGCTAGCGGGAATATATACGAGCAGTACTTC

v_gene: TRBV28
j_gene: TRBJ2-7
len: 16
d_gene: TRBD2
CDR3aa: CASSYHYGRPTYEQYF
CDR3nt: TGTGCCAGCAGTTATCACTACGGGAGGCCGACCTACGAGCAGTACTTC

v_gene: TRBV19
j_gene: TRBJ2-4
len: 16
d_gene: TRBD2
CDR3aa: CASSGLAGVRENIQYF
CDR3nt: TGTGCCAGTAGTGGACTAGCGGGAGTTCGGGAAAACATTCAGTACTTC